This T cell receptor (beta chain) was documented in a study of beta chain features in type 1 diabetes. With regard to this clone: The junction departs from the called germline gene at one end, perhaps through a read error.

The CDR3 is made up of 11 amino acids. Looked up from germline, CDR1 is DFQATT and CDR2 is SNEGSKA (reference sequence). Expressed TCRB transcripts were sequenced because the entire RNA isolate underwent reverse transcription. Measured with immunoSEQ multiplex PCR; TCRdb has only the in-frame clones, and not every one. The sample holds 350,000 to 450,000 clones, roughly 13% seen once. The sequence derives from a man aged 25 to 40 in good health. The sample was naive CD4+ T cells from blood. The chain employs TRBV20-1 and TRBJ2-1, with 7 nucleotides matching TRBD2. The CDR3 sequence: CSAQTRTSVIF. The CDR3 DNA is TGCAGTGCCCAGACACGGACTAGTGTGATCTTC.